The next 16 T cell receptor beta chains were all read from a single sample in a study of shared clonotypes between healthy human individuals. Cells designated naive CD8 were CD45RO-negative and were positively selected for CCR7, with terminally differentiated effector memory CD45RA+ cells excluded. Sequenced by immunoSEQ multiplex PCR; TCRdb stores in-frame clones only, minus some. The sample records around 620,000 clones, approximately 96% being singletons. Sequenced input: naive CD8+ T cells sorted from blood. The receptor set was obtained from a woman aged 25 to 39 in good health.

This chain connects TRBV6-6 to TRBJ2-7; possible D gene TRBD2, 5 bases. The CDR3 has 11 amino acids. The ends were cut back, 8 bases at V and 2 bases at J, with 7 bases in the middle. Germline V lookup: CDR1 MNHNY, CDR2 SVGAGI (reference sequence). The CDR3 DNA follows: TGTGCCAGCCGGGGTACCTACGAGCAGTACTTC. This translates into CASRGTYEQYF.

J is TRBJ2-5 and V is TRBV18, with TRBD2 matching over 8 bases. The J call may be in error: the DNA end matches TRBJ2-7 better. This CDR3 contains 14 residues. The germline gives CDR1 KGHSH, CDR2 LQKENI. The CDR3: CASSVSGATYEQYF. The CDR3 coding sequence is TGTGCCAGTTCGGTTAGCGGGGCAACCTACGAGCAGTACTTC.

On this clone itself: Germline and junction disagree at one end, which may indicate a read error. The V call is TRBV29-1, the J call TRBJ2-3; 16 bases fit TRBD2. Germline CDR1 SQVTM, CDR2 ANQGSEA. This CDR3 comprises 13 residues. The CDR3: CSAEGTSGRAQYF. In DNA form, the CDR3 reads TGCAGCGCTGAAGGGACTAGCGGGAGGGCGCAGTATTTT.

The chain joins TRBV5-1 to TRBJ2-7; tentatively, D is TRBD1 (5 bases). Trimming took 0 bases from V and 6 from J, leaving 10 bases between them. Looked up from germline, CDR1 is SGHRS and CDR2 is YFSETQ. CDR3 length equals 13 residues. The CDR3 bases are TGCGCCAGCAGCTTGGACAGGTTGGCCGAGCAGTACTTC. Amino acids: CASSLDRLAEQYF.

The chain joins TRBV29-1 to TRBJ2-1; 8 bases are shared with TRBD2. CDR3 length: 14 amino acids. Trimming removed 8 bases from V and 0 bases from J; junction bases left unmatched: 6. Germline values: CDR1 SQVTM, CDR2 ANQGSEA. CDR3 nucleotide sequence: TGCAGCCCTGAGCGGGAGAGCTCCTACAATGAGCAGTTCTTC. Translated, it gives CSPERESSYNEQFF.

The J gene is TRBJ2-7, the V gene TRBV9; TRBD2 is a possible D gene (6 bases). The CDR3 sequence is 15 residues long. Germline V gene lookup returns CDR1 SGDLS and CDR2 YYNGEE. Trimming cost V 0 bases and J 2 bases, with 12 bases left between them. Written as DNA, the CDR3 is TGTGCCAGCAGCGTAGACGGGAGTAGGGCCTACGAGCAGTACTTC. As protein: CASSVDGSRAYEQYF.

The genes are TRBV21-1 and TRBJ2-7; TRBD1, as called in the table, went unchecked against the DNA. TRBV21-1 is shown as a pseudogene. The CDR3 extends over 11 amino acids. CDR3 DNA: TGTGCCAGCAGCAACAGGGCCGAGCAGTACTTC. It yields the protein CASSNRAEQYF.

The rearrangement links TRBV5-1 to TRBJ1-1; D unclear. The V gene lost 4 bases and the J gene lost 1 base, with 14 bases spanning the gap. This CDR3 contains 15 residues. Germline assignment: CDR1 SGHRS and CDR2 YFSETQ. Here the CDR3 DNA reads TGCGCCAGCAGCACACTAGAGGCACCGAACACTGAAGCTTTCTTT. It is translated as CASSTLEAPNTEAFF.

This chain uses TRBV19 with TRBJ1-2, with D maybe TRBD1 (6 bases). Germline CDR1 is LNHDA and CDR2 is SQIVND (reference sequence). The CDR3 consists of 13 residues. The V and J ends lost 3 bases and 8 bases respectively, with 13 bases between them. The CDR3 sequence is CASSIGTLGGYTF. Written as DNA, the CDR3 is TGTGCCAGTAGTATTGGGACACTCGGCGGCTACACCTTC.

The CDR3: CASVQGSLYNEQFF. Written as DNA, the CDR3 is TGTGCCAGCGTGCAGGGCAGCCTGTACAATGAGCAGTTCTTC. The V and J genes are TRBV2 and TRBJ2-1; maybe TRBD1 (5 bases). V was clipped by 8 bases and J by 4 bases, with 15 bases between them. Germline CDR1 is SNHLY and CDR2 is FYNNEI. CDR3 length: 14 amino acids.

The rearrangement links TRBV6-5 to TRBJ2-7; 9 nucleotides agree with TRBD2. Looked up from germline, CDR1 is MNHEY and CDR2 is SVGAGI. The CDR3 totals 15 residues. V was clipped by 7 bases and J by 2 bases; unmatched bases: 9. Here the CDR3 DNA reads TGTGCCAGCACCCCCGGACTAGCGATGACCTACGAGCAGTACTTC. Encoded protein: CASTPGLAMTYEQYF.

The genes are TRBV7-6 and TRBJ2-7; 9 nucleotides agree with TRBD2. Germline CDR1 and CDR2: SGHVS and FNYEAQ. Losses at the gene ends were 5 bases for V and 4 bases for J; bases not matched to a gene: 15. The CDR3 extends over 17 amino acids. CDR3 loop: CASSLSSLLAGAYEQYF. The CDR3 region has the DNA TGTGCCAGCAGCCTATCGTCTTTGTTAGCGGGAGCTTACGAGCAGTACTTC.

V is TRBV29-1 and J is TRBJ1-1, with 8 nucleotides matching TRBD1. The CDR3 is 16 amino acids. Germline values: CDR1 SQVTM, CDR2 ANQGSEA. The V and J ends lost 4 bases and 0 bases, in that order; junction bases with no gene match: 10. CDR3 amino acids: CSVAMEPGGMNTEAFF. The CDR3 DNA reads TGCAGCGTTGCAATGGAGCCAGGGGGCATGAACACTGAAGCTTTCTTT.

V usage is TRBV29-1 and J usage is TRBJ2-4; D is ambiguous. The CDR3 sequence is 19 residues long. V was trimmed by 3 bases and J by 1 base, leaving 25 bases between them. Germline values: CDR1 SQVTM, CDR2 ANQGSEA. The CDR3 protein is CSVEDTGTGADLAKNIQYF. The CDR3 nucleotides read TGCAGCGTTGAGGATACCGGTACCGGAGCAGACTTGGCCAAAAACATTCAGTACTTC.

J is TRBJ1-1 and V is TRBV20-1, with D unresolved. The V and J ends lost 7 bases and 0 bases respectively, with 6 bases between them. From germline, CDR1 is DFQATT and CDR2 SNEGSKA (reference sequence). This CDR3 is built from 11 residues. The chain's CDR3 is CSVPVNTEAFF. CDR3 in DNA: TGCAGTGTCCCCGTGAACACTGAAGCTTTCTTT.

The chain links TRBV7-9 to TRBJ2-7; D might be TRBD1 (5 bases). The germline V gene encodes CDR1 SEHNR and CDR2 FQNEAQ (reference sequence). Trimming pared 1 base from V and 0 bases from J, leaving 7 bases between. The CDR3 covers 14 residues. The DNA for the CDR3 is TGTGCCAGCAGCTTAGAGGGGCCCTCCTACGAGCAGTACTTC. Protein: CASSLEGPSYEQYF. Drawing the rest from reference TRBV7-9 and TRBJ2-7, the complete variable domain is DTGVSQNPRHKITKRGQNVTFRCDPISEHNRLYWYRQTLGQGPEFLTYFQNEAQLEKSRLLSDRFSAERPKGSFSTLEIQRTEQGDSAMYLCASSLEGPSYEQYFGPGTRLTVT.